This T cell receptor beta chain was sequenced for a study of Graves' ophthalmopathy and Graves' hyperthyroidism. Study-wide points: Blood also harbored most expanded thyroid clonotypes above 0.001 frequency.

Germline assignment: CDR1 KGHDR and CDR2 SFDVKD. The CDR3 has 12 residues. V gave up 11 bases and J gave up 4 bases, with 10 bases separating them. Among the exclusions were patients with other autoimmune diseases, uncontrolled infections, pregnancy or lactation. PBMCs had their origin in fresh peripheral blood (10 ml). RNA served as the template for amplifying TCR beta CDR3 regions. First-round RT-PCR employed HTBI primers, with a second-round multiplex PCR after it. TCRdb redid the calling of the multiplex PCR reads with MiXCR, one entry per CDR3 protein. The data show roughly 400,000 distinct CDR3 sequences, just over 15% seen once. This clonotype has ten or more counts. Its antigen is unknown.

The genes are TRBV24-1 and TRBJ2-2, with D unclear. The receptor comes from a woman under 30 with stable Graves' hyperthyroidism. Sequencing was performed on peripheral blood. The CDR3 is CAILGPTGELFF. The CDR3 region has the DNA TGTGCCATCCTTGGCCCCACCGGGGAGCTGTTTTTT.